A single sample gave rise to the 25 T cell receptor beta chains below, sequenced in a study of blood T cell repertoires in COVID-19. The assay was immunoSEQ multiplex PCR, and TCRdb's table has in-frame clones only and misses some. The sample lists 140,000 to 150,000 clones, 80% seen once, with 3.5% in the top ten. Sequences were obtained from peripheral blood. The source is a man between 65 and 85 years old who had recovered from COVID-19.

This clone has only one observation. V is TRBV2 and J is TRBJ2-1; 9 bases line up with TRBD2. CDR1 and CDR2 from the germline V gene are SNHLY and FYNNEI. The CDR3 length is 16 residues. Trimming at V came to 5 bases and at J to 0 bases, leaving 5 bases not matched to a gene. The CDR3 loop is CASSPLAGRSYNEQFF. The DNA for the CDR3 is TGTGCCAGCAGTCCTCTAGCGGGACGCTCCTACAATGAGCAGTTCTTC.

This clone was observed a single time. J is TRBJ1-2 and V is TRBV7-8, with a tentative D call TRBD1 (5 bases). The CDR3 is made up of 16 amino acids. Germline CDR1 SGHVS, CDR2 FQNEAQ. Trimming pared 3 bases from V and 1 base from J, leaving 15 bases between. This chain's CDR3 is CASSFGMEGLNYGYTF. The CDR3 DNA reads TGTGCCAGCAGCTTTGGGATGGAGGGGCTTAACTATGGCTACACCTTC.

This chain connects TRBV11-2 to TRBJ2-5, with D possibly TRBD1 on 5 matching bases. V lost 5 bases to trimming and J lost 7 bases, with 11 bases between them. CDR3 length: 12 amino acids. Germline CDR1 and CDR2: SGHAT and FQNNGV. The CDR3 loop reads CASSQIQGTQYF. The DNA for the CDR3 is TGTGCCAGCAGCCAGATTCAGGGGACCCAGTACTTC.

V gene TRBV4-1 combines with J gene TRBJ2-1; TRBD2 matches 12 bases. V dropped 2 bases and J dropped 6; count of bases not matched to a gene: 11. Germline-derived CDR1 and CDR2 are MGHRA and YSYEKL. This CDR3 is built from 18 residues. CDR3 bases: TGCGCCAGCAGCCAAAACCGACTAGCGGGAGTCATCCCCAATGAGCAGTTCTTC. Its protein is CASSQNRLAGVIPNEQFF.

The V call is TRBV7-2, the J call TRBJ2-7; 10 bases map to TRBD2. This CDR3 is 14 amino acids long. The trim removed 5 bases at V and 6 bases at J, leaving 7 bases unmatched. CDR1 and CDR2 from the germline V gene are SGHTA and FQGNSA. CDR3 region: CASSIGLAVVEQYF. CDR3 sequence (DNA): TGTGCCAGCAGCATCGGACTAGCGGTAGTCGAGCAGTACTTC.

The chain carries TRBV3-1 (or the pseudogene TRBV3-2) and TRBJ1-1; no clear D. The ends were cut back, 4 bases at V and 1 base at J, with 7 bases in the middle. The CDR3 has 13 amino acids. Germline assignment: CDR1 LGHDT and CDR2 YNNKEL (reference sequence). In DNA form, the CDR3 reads TGTGCCAGCAGCCTGTTAGAGAACACTGAAGCTTTCTTT. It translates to CASSLLENTEAFF.

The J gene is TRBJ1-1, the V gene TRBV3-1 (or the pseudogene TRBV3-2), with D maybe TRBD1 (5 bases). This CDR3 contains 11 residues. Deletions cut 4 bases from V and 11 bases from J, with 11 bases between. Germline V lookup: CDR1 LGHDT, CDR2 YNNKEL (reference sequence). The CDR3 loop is CASSPGFGAFF. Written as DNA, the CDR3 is TGTGCCAGCAGCCCAGGGTTCGGGGCTTTCTTT.

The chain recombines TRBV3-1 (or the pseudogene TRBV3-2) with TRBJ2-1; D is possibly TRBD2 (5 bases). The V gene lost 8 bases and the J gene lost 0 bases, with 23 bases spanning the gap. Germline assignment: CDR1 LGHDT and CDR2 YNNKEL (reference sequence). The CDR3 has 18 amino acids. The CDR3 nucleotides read TGTGCCAGCTTCTACGGGCCTAGCCTTTTGAGCTCCTACAATGAGCAGTTCTTC. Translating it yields CASFYGPSLLSSYNEQFF.

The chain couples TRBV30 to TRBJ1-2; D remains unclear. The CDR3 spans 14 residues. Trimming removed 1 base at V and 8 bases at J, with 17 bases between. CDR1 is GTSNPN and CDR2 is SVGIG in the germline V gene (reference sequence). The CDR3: CAWSDWNPMEGYTF. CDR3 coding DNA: TGTGCCTGGAGTGATTGGAATCCCATGGAGGGCTACACCTTC. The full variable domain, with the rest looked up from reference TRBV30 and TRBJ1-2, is SQTIHQWPATLVQPVGSPLSLECTVEGTSNPNLYWYRQAAGRGLQLLFYSVGIGQISSEVPQNLSASRPQDRQFILSSKKLLLSDSGFYLCAWSDWNPMEGYTFGSGTRLTVV.

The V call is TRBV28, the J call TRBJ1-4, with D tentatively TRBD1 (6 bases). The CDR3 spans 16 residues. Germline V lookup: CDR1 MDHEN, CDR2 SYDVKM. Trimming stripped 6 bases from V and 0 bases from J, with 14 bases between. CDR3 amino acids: CASRSRGVATNEKLFF. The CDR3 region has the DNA TGTGCCAGCAGGAGCAGGGGCGTTGCAACTAATGAAAAACTGTTTTTT.

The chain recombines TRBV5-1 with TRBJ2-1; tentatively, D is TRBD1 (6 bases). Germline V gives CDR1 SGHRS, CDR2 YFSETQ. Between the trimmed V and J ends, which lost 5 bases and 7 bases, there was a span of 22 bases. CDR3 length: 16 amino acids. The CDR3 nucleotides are TGCGCCAGCAGTATAACCGGGACAAACGCACTTAATGAGCAGTTCTTC. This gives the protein CASSITGTNALNEQFF.

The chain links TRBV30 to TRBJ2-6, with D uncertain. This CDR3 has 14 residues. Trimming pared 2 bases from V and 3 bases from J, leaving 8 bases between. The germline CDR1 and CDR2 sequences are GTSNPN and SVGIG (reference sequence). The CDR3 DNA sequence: TGTGCCTGGAGTACCCGGGTTGGGGCCAACGTCCTGACTTTC. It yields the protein CAWSTRVGANVLTF. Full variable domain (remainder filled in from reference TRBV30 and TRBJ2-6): SQTIHQWPATLVQPVGSPLSLECTVEGTSNPNLYWYRQAAGRGLQLLFYSVGIGQISSEVPQNLSASRPQDRQFILSSKKLLLSDSGFYLCAWSTRVGANVLTFGAGSRLTVL.

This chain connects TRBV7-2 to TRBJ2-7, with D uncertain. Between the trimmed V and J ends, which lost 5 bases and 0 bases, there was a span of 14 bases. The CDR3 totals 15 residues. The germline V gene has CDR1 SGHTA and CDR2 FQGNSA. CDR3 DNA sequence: TGTGCCAGCAGCGTTGACAACAGTAACTCCTACGAGCAGTACTTC. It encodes CASSVDNSNSYEQYF.

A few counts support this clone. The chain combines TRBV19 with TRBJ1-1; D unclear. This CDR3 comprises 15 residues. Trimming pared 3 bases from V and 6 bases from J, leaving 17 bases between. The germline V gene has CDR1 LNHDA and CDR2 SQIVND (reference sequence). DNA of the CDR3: TGTGCCAGTAGTATTAGCGTCTTTACTCAAGCTGAAGCTTTCTTT. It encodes CASSISVFTQAEAFF.

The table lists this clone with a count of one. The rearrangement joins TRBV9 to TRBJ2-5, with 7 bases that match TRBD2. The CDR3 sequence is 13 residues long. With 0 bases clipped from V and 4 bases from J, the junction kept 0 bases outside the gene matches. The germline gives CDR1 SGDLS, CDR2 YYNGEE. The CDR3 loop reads CASSVGGRETQYF. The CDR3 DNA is TGTGCCAGCAGCGTAGGCGGGAGAGAGACCCAGTACTTC.

CDR3 DNA sequence: TGTGCCAGCAGCCAGGACGGAGGATTTTATGGCTACACCTTC. As protein: CASSQDGGFYGYTF. This chain joins TRBV14 and TRBJ1-2; unclear D gene. CDR1 is SGHDN, CDR2 FVKESK, per germline. V lost 3 bases and J lost 5, with 13 bases in between. The length of the CDR3 is 14 residues.

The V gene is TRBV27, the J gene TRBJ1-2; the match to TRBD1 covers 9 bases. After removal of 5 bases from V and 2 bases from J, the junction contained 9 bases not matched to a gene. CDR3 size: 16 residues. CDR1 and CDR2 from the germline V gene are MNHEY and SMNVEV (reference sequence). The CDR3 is CASSPIRGQGNYGYTF. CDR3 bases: TGTGCCAGCAGTCCCATCCGGGGACAGGGAAACTATGGCTACACCTTC.

CDR3 loop: CASSFLPSTDTQYF. DNA of the CDR3: TGTGCCAGCAGCTTCCTCCCTAGCACAGATACGCAGTATTTT. The J gene is TRBJ2-3, the V gene TRBV7-8, with D unresolved. The CDR3 extends over 14 amino acids. V lost 3 bases and J 0 bases, leaving 7 bases between the germline ends. Germline V gene sequence: CDR1 SGHVS, CDR2 FQNEAQ.

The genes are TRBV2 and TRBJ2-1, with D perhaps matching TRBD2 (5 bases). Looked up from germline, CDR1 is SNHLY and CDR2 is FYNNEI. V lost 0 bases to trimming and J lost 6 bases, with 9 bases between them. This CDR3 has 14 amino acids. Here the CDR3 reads CASSEAGVSNEQFF. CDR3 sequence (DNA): TGTGCCAGCAGTGAAGCGGGAGTGTCCAATGAGCAGTTCTTC.

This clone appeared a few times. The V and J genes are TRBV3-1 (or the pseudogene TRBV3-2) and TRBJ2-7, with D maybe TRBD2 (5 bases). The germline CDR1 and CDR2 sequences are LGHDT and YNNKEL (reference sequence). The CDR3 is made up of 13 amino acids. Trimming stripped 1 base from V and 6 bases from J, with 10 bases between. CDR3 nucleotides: TGTGCCAGCAGCCAAGCACTAGGAGCCGAGCAGTACTTC. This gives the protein CASSQALGAEQYF.

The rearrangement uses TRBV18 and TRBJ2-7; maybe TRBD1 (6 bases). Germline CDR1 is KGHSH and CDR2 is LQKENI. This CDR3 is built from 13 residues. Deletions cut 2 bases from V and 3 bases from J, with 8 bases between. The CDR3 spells CASSPGQFYEQYF. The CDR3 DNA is TGTGCCAGCTCACCAGGACAGTTCTACGAGCAGTACTTC.

Written as DNA, the CDR3 is TGTGCCAGCAGTTTAAGGACAGGGGAGGATGGCTACACCTTC. It is translated as CASSLRTGEDGYTF. V usage is TRBV27 and J usage is TRBJ1-2, with TRBD1 matching over 9 bases. J was trimmed by 6 bases and V by 2 bases; bases with no gene match: 4. Germline loops: CDR1 MNHEY, CDR2 SMNVEV (reference sequence). The CDR3 has 14 amino acids.

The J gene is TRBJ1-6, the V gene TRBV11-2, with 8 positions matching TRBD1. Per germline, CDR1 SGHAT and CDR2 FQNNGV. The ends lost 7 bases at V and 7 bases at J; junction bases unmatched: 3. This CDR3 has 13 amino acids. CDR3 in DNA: TGTGCCAGCACTCAGGGGGCCAATTCACCCCTCCACTTT. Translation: CASTQGANSPLHF.

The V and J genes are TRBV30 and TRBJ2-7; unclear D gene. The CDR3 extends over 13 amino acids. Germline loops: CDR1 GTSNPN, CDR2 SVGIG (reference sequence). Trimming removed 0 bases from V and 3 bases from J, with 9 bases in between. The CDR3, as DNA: TGTGCCTGGAGTGTAATCAGGTTCTACGAGCAGTACTTC. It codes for CAWSVIRFYEQYF.

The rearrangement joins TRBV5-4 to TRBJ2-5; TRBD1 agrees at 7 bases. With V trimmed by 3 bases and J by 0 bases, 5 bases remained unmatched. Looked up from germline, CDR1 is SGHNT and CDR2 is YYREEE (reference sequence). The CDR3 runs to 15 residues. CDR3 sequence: CASSYPGQYQETQYF. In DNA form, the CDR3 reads TGTGCCAGCAGCTACCCGGGACAGTACCAAGAGACCCAGTACTTC.